The 31 T cell receptor beta chains below were found in one sample sequenced in a study of identical twins. TCRdb redid the calling of the 5' RACE reads with MiXCR, one entry per CDR3 protein. The table lists about 790,000 distinct CDR3 sequences, roughly 20% of them singletons. The same sample was also studied in work on T cells expressing NK-cell markers.

Input material: PBMCs. The receptors derive from a woman younger than 35 in good health.

The chain carries TRBV21-1 and TRBJ2-5; the table's D call TRBD2 went unverified against the DNA. TRBV21-1 is assigned pseudogene status. This CDR3 has 16 amino acids. The CDR3 protein is CASSKSVAGKQETQYF. Written as DNA, the CDR3 is TGTGCCAGCAGCAAATCGGTAGCGGGAAAGCAAGAGACCCAGTACTTC.

This clonotype was found a few times. In DNA form, the CDR3 reads TGTGCCAGCAGCTCCCACTACCGCGGAGGCGAGCAGTACTTC. This encodes CASSSHYRGGEQYF. The chain links TRBV7-2 to TRBJ2-7; a weak D match, TRBD2 (5 bases). The CDR3 has 14 amino acids. V lost 4 bases to trimming and J lost 6 bases, with 16 bases between them. The V gene's germline CDR1 is SGHTA and CDR2 FQGNSA.

This clonotype was observed many times. The chain combines TRBV5-1 with TRBJ2-6; perhaps D is TRBD1 or TRBD2 (5 bases each). Looked up from germline, CDR1 is SGHRS and CDR2 is YFSETQ. V gave up 6 bases and J gave up 8 bases, with 12 bases separating them. This CDR3 spans 13 amino acids. CDR3: CASKVVGPNVLTF. The CDR3 nucleotides are TGCGCCAGCAAGGTGGTGGGACCCAACGTCCTGACTTTC. Based on the CDR3 plus reference TRBV5-1 and TRBJ2-6, the full variable domain is KAGVTQTPRYLIKTRGQQVTLSCSPISGHRSVSWYQQTPGQGLQFLFEYFSETQRNKGNFPGRFSGRQFSNSRSEMNVSTLELGDSALYLCASKVVGPNVLTFGAGSRLTVL.

This clonotype was recorded many times. This sequence joins TRBV12-3 or TRBV12-4 and TRBJ2-2, with D possibly TRBD2 on 6 matching bases. The CDR3 runs 13 residues. Trimming left V 5 bases short and J 13 bases short, with 17 bases between. CDR3 sequence: CASSLRLESVLFF. In DNA, the CDR3 is TGTGCCAGCAGTCTCAGACTAGAGTCTGTGCTGTTTTTT.

CDR3 sequence (DNA): TGCAGTGCTAGACCCCTGACTAGCGGGAACTACAATGAGCAGTTCTTC. It codes for CSARPLTSGNYNEQFF. The chain recombines TRBV20-1 with TRBJ2-1; 11 nucleotides align to TRBD2. The CDR3 is made up of 16 amino acids. V trimming: 2 bases; J trimming: 3 bases; junction bases outside the gene matches: 6. Per the germline V gene, CDR1 is DFQATT and CDR2 is SNEGSKA (reference sequence).

The chain employs TRBV4-3 and TRBJ2-7; 9 bases match TRBD1. The CDR3 has 17 residues. The J segment lost 4 bases and the V segment lost 4 bases, leaving 14 bases of the junction unmatched. CDR1 LGHNA and CDR2 YSLEER come from the germline V gene. In DNA form, the CDR3 reads TGCGCCAGCAGCCTGGGTTTTAGTGGGACAGGGTCTTACGAGCAGTACTTC. Translated: CASSLGFSGTGSYEQYF.

Only a few counts were recorded for this clonotype. The CDR3, as DNA: TGCGCCAGCCGCACGGCGGGAGGGAGCTACAATGAGCAGTTCTTC. Its translation: CASRTAGGSYNEQFF. The chain couples TRBV5-1 to TRBJ2-1, with 9 bases that match TRBD2. The CDR3 consists of 15 residues. In germline, CDR1 is SGHRS, CDR2 YFSETQ. J was trimmed by 3 bases and V by 7 bases; bases with no gene match: 8.

The chain combines TRBV5-1 with TRBJ2-1; 12 bases map to TRBD2. V lost 4 bases, J lost 6 bases, and 11 bases stayed unmatched. Looked up from germline, CDR1 is SGHRS and CDR2 is YFSETQ. The CDR3 has 17 residues. This chain's CDR3 is CASSQNPSGRAPNEQFF. CDR3 DNA sequence: TGCGCCAGCAGCCAAAACCCTAGCGGGAGGGCCCCCAATGAGCAGTTCTTC.

This chain uses TRBV5-1 with TRBJ2-5, with 7 nucleotides matching TRBD1. Germline-derived CDR1 and CDR2 are SGHRS and YFSETQ. CDR3 length: 17 residues. V shed 7 bases, J shed 0 bases, and the junction held 15 bases outside the gene matches. As DNA, the CDR3 is TGCGCCAGCTGCCGAGAGTCCGGGACAGCGTACCAAGAGACCCAGTACTTC. Protein product: CASCRESGTAYQETQYF.

This clonotype was observed a handful of times. This chain's CDR3 is CASWSSGGWEQYF. For the CDR3, the DNA is TGTGCCAGCTGGTCTAGCGGGGGCTGGGAGCAGTACTTC. The chain carries TRBV6-1 and TRBJ2-7, with 10 bases identical to TRBD2. V lost 8 bases, J lost 7 bases, and 8 bases stayed unmatched. Germline-derived CDR1 and CDR2 are MNHNS and SASEGT. The CDR3 length is 13 residues.

This clonotype was counted a few times. The J gene is TRBJ1-2, the V gene TRBV9; TRBD1 aligns across 7 bases. Looked up from germline, CDR1 is SGDLS and CDR2 is YYNGEE. CDR3 length equals 13 residues. After removal of 4 bases from V and 6 bases from J, the junction contained 6 bases not matched to a gene. The CDR3 region has the DNA TGTGCCAGCAGCCGGACAGGCCCTAATGGCTACACCTTC. Amino acids: CASSRTGPNGYTF.

The chain joins TRBV10-3 to TRBJ1-2, with D uncertain. The V end was cut by 0 bases, the J end by 6 bases, with 5 bases between. The CDR3 is 12 amino acids. The germline gives CDR1 ENHRY, CDR2 SYGVKD. In DNA form, the CDR3 reads TGTGCCATCAGTGAGTCCGTTAATGGCTACACCTTC. It yields the protein CAISESVNGYTF.

This clonotype turned up a few times. The chain joins TRBV20-1 to TRBJ1-3; D call uncertain. Germline V gene sequence: CDR1 DFQATT, CDR2 SNEGSKA (reference sequence). V lost 3 bases and J 0 bases, leaving 6 bases between the germline ends. The length of the CDR3 is 13 residues. The CDR3 DNA reads as TGCAGTGCTAGTTTAATCTCTGGAAACACCATATATTTT. Encoded protein: CSASLISGNTIYF.

The V call is TRBV18, the J call TRBJ2-7, with D tentatively TRBD1 (6 bases). This CDR3 region has 15 residues. Between the trimmed V and J ends, which lost 4 bases and 3 bases, there was a span of 16 bases. Germline CDR1 and CDR2: KGHSH and LQKENI. The CDR3 protein is CASSQPGQGRYEQYF. CDR3 DNA sequence: TGTGCCAGCTCACAACCGGGACAAGGACGCTACGAGCAGTACTTC.

In its sample, this clonotype was seen many times. The chain has TRBV7-7 and TRBJ2-3; 11 nucleotides align to TRBD1. Trimming removed 0 bases from V and 4 bases from J; junction bases left unmatched: 6. The germline CDR1 and CDR2 sequences are SSHAT and FNYEAQ (reference sequence). This CDR3 region has 17 residues. CDR3 bases: TGTGCCAGCAGCTTAGCCCCCTTGGGACAGGGGGCAGATACGCAGTATTTT. It is translated as CASSLAPLGQGADTQYF.

This clonotype was recorded a few times. V is TRBV20-1 and J is TRBJ2-5; D call uncertain. This CDR3 region has 11 residues. Trimming stripped 5 bases from V and 4 bases from J, with 8 bases between. Germline V CDR1 and CDR2: DFQATT, SNEGSKA (reference sequence). CDR3 coding DNA: TGCAGTGCTCCTGTTACAGAGACCCAGTACTTC. It yields the protein CSAPVTETQYF.

V and J are TRBV12-3 or TRBV12-4 and TRBJ1-6; D uncertain. Between the trimmed V and J ends, which lost 3 bases and 10 bases, there was a span of 13 bases. The CDR3 is 14 amino acids. CDR3 in amino acids: CASSFTPSGSPLHF. The CDR3 DNA reads TGTGCCAGCAGTTTCACCCCGTCGGGGTCACCCCTCCACTTT.

The rearrangement links TRBV4-1 to TRBJ1-2, with D possibly TRBD1 on 5 matching bases. The ends were cut back, 4 bases at V and 4 bases at J, with 16 bases in the middle. Germline values: CDR1 MGHRA, CDR2 YSYEKL. The CDR3 is 15 residues long. CDR3 amino acids: CASSLGSDSRYGYTF. DNA for the CDR3: TGCGCCAGCAGCCTAGGATCCGACAGCCGCTATGGCTACACCTTC.

The chain joins TRBV15 to TRBJ2-7; no clear D gene. The ends were cut back, 0 bases at V and 3 bases at J, with 3 bases in the middle. The CDR3 is 12 residues long. Germline CDR1 LNHNV, CDR2 YYDKDF (reference sequence). The CDR3 bases are TGTGCCACCAGCAGAGAGGGCTACGAGCAGTACTTC. Translation gives CATSREGYEQYF.

Only a few counts were recorded for this clonotype. The chain joins TRBV20-1 to TRBJ2-1; D is ambiguous. Germline lookup yields CDR1 DFQATT and CDR2 SNEGSKA (reference sequence). The CDR3 covers 11 residues. Trimming cost V 3 bases and J 5 bases, with 5 bases left between them. The CDR3 is CSARPHNEQFF. CDR3 in DNA: TGCAGTGCTAGGCCTCACAATGAGCAGTTCTTC.

J is TRBJ2-2 and V is TRBV12-3 or TRBV12-4; 11 positions match TRBD2. The CDR3 covers 19 residues. V was pared by 6 bases and J by 4 bases, with 16 bases of the junction left unmatched. The CDR3 reads CASSQTSGAADWSTGELFF. The CDR3 DNA reads as TGTGCCAGCAGCCAGACTAGCGGGGCGGCTGATTGGAGCACCGGGGAGCTGTTTTTT.

This chain links TRBV7-9 with TRBJ2-7; 9 bases line up with TRBD1. CDR1 is SEHNR and CDR2 is FQNEAQ in the germline V gene (reference sequence). The CDR3 consists of 13 residues. The J segment lost 7 bases and the V segment lost 5 bases, leaving 6 bases of the junction unmatched. CDR3 DNA: TGTGCCAGCAGCCGCCGGGACAGGGAAGAGCAGTACTTC. Its protein is CASSRRDREEQYF.

This clonotype appeared a few times. The V gene is TRBV18, the J gene TRBJ1-1; possibly TRBD1 for D (5 bases). CDR3 length: 15 residues. In germline, CDR1 is KGHSH, CDR2 LQKENI. The V end was cut by 3 bases, the J end by 0 bases, with 11 bases between. CDR3 sequence (DNA): TGTGCCAGCTCACCGATGACAGCAGTGAACACTGAAGCTTTCTTT. It encodes CASSPMTAVNTEAFF.

This clonotype appeared a few times. This rearrangement joins TRBV7-2 to TRBJ1-5, with TRBD1 matching over 7 bases. Germline CDR1 and CDR2: SGHTA and FQGNSA. The CDR3 is 15 amino acids. Trimming removed 2 bases from V and 6 bases from J; junction bases left unmatched: 7. The CDR3 DNA sequence: TGTGCCAGCAGCTTAACAGGGGAAAGGGGTCAGCCCCAGCATTTT. Translated, it gives CASSLTGERGQPQHF.

This clonotype was detected a few times. The V gene is TRBV12-3 or TRBV12-4, the J gene TRBJ2-7; no clear D. Deletions cut 1 base from V and 9 bases from J, with 7 bases between. This CDR3 contains 11 residues. DNA for the CDR3: TGTGCCAGCAGTTTAGGGATGGGGCAGTACTTC. This codes for CASSLGMGQYF.

This rearrangement joins TRBV12-3 or TRBV12-4 to TRBJ1-3; TRBD1 agrees at 7 bases. This CDR3 is 13 amino acids long. J was trimmed by 7 bases and V by 5 bases; bases with no gene match: 5. For the CDR3, the DNA is TGTGCCAGCAGTACAGGGGAGATGAACACCATATATTTT. Its protein product is CASSTGEMNTIYF.

The rearrangement joins TRBV2 to TRBJ2-4; 11 positions agree with TRBD2. This CDR3 comprises 14 residues. J was trimmed by 6 bases and V by 11 bases; bases with no gene match: 9. Germline CDR1 is SNHLY and CDR2 is FYNNEI. The CDR3 protein is CAGLAGGEGNIQYF. CDR3 sequence (DNA): TGTGCCGGGCTAGCGGGGGGCGAAGGAAACATTCAGTACTTC.

This clonotype was seen only a few times. The chain joins TRBV10-3 to TRBJ2-6; possible D gene TRBD1, 5 bases. Germline V gives CDR1 ENHRY, CDR2 SYGVKD. V was cut by 10 bases and J by 1 base, with 11 bases left in between. The CDR3 length is 14 residues. The CDR3: CATTDSSGANVLTF. In DNA, the CDR3 is TGTGCCACGACAGACTCGTCTGGGGCCAACGTCCTGACTTTC.

The rearrangement uses TRBV29-1 and TRBJ2-3, with 12 bases lining up with TRBD2. The CDR3 is made up of 16 amino acids. Germline V gene sequence: CDR1 SQVTM, CDR2 ANQGSEA. V trimming: 7 bases; J trimming: 5 bases; junction bases outside the gene matches: 13. The CDR3 loop reads CSAQPRLAGAGDTQYF. The CDR3 DNA reads TGCAGCGCCCAACCACGACTAGCGGGGGCGGGAGATACGCAGTATTTT.

The chain uses TRBV7-9 and TRBJ1-5, with TRBD1 as a possible D gene (5 bases). The germline V gene encodes CDR1 SEHNR and CDR2 FQNEAQ (reference sequence). This CDR3 is 15 amino acids long. Trimming left V 1 base short and J 7 bases short, with 14 bases between. The CDR3 spells CASSLGGRVYQPQHF. The CDR3 nucleotides are TGTGCCAGCAGCTTAGGGGGCAGGGTATACCAGCCCCAGCATTTT.

The chain combines TRBV4-2 with TRBJ2-3; D is unclear. V lost 0 bases and J lost 9, with 16 bases in between. CDR3 size: 15 residues. Looked up from germline, CDR1 is LGHNA and CDR2 is YNFKEQ. CDR3 sequence reads: CASSQESVTQGTQYF. The CDR3 coding sequence is TGTGCCAGCAGCCAAGAATCTGTGACCCAAGGGACGCAGTATTTT.